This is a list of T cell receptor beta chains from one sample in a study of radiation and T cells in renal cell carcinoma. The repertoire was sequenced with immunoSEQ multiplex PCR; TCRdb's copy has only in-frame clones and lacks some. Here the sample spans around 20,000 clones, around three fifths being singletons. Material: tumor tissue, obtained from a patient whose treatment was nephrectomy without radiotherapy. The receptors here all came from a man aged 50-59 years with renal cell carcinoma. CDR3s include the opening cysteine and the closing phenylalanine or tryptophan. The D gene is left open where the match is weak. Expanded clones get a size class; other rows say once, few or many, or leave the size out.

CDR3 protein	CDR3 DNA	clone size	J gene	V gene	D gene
CASSLVSGGPHGTQYF	TGTGCCAGCAGCTTAGTTAGCGGGGGCCCTCACGGGACCCAGTACTTC	once	TRBJ2-5	TRBV7-2	TRBD2
CAISDRGGNTEAFF	TGTGCCATCAGTGACCGAGGTGGGAACACTGAAGCTTTCTTT	-	TRBJ1-1	TRBV10-3	-
CASSLEGDRAEQYF	TGTGCCAGCAGCTTGGAGGGAGATCGTGCCGAGCAGTACTTC	-	TRBJ2-7	TRBV5-4	-
CASQGEPVYSNQPQHF	TGTGCCAGCCAGGGGGAGCCGGTTTATAGCAATCAGCCCCAGCATTTT	-	TRBJ1-5	TRBV19	TRBD1
CASSSGQGQRETQYF	TGTGCCAGCAGCTCGGGACAGGGACAGAGGGAGACCCAGTACTTC	-	TRBJ2-5	TRBV7-2	TRBD1
CASSLVAPQETQYF	TGTGCCAGCAGCTTGGTGGCGCCCCAAGAGACCCAGTACTTC	-	TRBJ2-5	TRBV5-6	-
CASSQSRRERNEQFF	TGCGCCAGCAGTCAATCGCGGCGGGAGAGGAATGAGCAGTTCTTC	-	TRBJ2-1	TRBV23-1	TRBD2
CASSPRGGAGSYSYEQYF	TGTGCCAGCTCACCCCGGGGAGGGGCGGGAAGCTACTCCTACGAGCAGTACTTC	many	TRBJ2-7	TRBV18	TRBD2
CARSKDSNQPQHF	TGTGCCAGAAGCAAGGACAGTAATCAGCCCCAGCATTTT	few	TRBJ1-5	TRBV5-3	-
CASRAAYRVSGTEAFF	TGTGCCAGCAGAGCCGCGTACAGGGTGTCGGGGACTGAAGCTTTCTTT	-	TRBJ1-1	TRBV5-8	-
CASSLSRLESGQFF	TGTGCCAGCAGTTTATCGCGATTGGAGTCGGGGCAGTTCTTC	once	TRBJ2-1	TRBV27	-
CSAGGTGLEVYEQYF	TGCAGCGCTGGGGGGACCGGGCTAGAGGTCTACGAGCAGTACTTC	-	TRBJ2-7	TRBV29-1	-
CASSVPAGYPYF	TGTGCCAGCAGTGTGCCAGCGGGATATCCATATTTT	-	TRBJ2-3	TRBV2	TRBD2
CASSVGDSNSPLHF	TGTGCCAGCAGCGTAGGAGACAGCAATTCACCCCTCCACTTT	few	TRBJ1-6	TRBV7-9	-
CASSQEVPSARGYTF	TGCGCCAGCAGCCAAGAGGTTCCCTCGGCGCGAGGCTACACCTTC	-	TRBJ1-2	TRBV4-3	-
CASSPQETQYF	TGTGCCAGCAGTCCCCAAGAGACCCAGTACTTC	few	TRBJ2-5	TRBV6-6	-
CASSLLGASNQPQHF	TGCGCCAGCAGCCTGCTGGGGGCTAGCAATCAGCCCCAGCATTTT	-	TRBJ1-5	TRBV5-1	-
CASSYGINQPQHF	TGTGCCAGCAGTTATGGGATCAATCAGCCCCAGCATTTT	-	TRBJ1-5	TRBV6-5	-
CATSSFRDTEAFF	TGTGCCACCAGCAGCTTCCGGGACACTGAAGCTTTCTTT	-	TRBJ1-1	TRBV15	-
CASSVGTGGPDTQYF	TGTGCCAGCAGTGTCGGGACAGGGGGCCCAGATACGCAGTATTTT	-	TRBJ2-3	TRBV2	TRBD1
CASSLDGLNTEAFF	TGTGCCAGCAGCTTAGACGGCTTGAACACTGAAGCTTTCTTT	-	TRBJ1-1	TRBV11-3	-
CASSRTGRSGANVLTF	TGTGCCAGCAGCCGGACAGGGCGCTCTGGGGCCAACGTCCTGACTTTC	-	TRBJ2-6	TRBV5-4	TRBD1
CASSPWTVEKLFF	TGTGCCAGCAGCCCGTGGACAGTTGAAAAACTGTTTTTT	-	TRBJ1-4	TRBV27	-
CAGQQGTNTEAFF	TGTGCCGGGCAACAGGGGACCAACACTGAAGCTTTCTTT	-	TRBJ1-1	TRBV30	TRBD1
CASSQVTGGDEKLFF	TGCGCCAGCAGCCAAGTGACAGGGGGTGATGAAAAACTGTTTTTT	-	TRBJ1-4	TRBV4-3	TRBD1
CASSQPPGVTTNYGYTF	TGTGCCAGCAGCCAACCTCCGGGGGTCACAACCAACTATGGCTACACCTTC	-	TRBJ1-2	TRBV4-2	-
CASSPFSPSDNSPLHF	TGTGCCAGCTCACCATTCAGCCCATCCGATAATTCACCCCTCCACTTT	few	TRBJ1-6	TRBV18	-
CASSIGTGNYGYTF	TGTGCCAGTAGTATAGGTACGGGGAACTATGGCTACACCTTC	-	TRBJ1-2	TRBV19	-
CASSVQDQETQYF	TGTGCCAGCAGCGTTCAGGATCAAGAGACCCAGTACTTC	few	TRBJ2-5	TRBV14	-
CASSEEGPWGTTIYF	TGTGCCAGCAGTGAAGAGGGCCCCTGGGGCACCACCATATATTTT	-	TRBJ1-3	TRBV2	-
CASRLHRGTGELFF	TGTGCCAGCAGACTCCACAGGGGTACCGGGGAGCTGTTTTTT	-	TRBJ2-2	TRBV11-3	TRBD1
CASSLLGQGVPGELFF	TGTGCCAGCAGCTTACTTGGACAGGGGGTCCCCGGGGAGCTGTTTTTT	-	TRBJ2-2	TRBV7-3	TRBD1
CASSPVGAYEQYF	TGTGCCAGCAGCCCGGTCGGCGCCTACGAGCAGTACTTC	-	TRBJ2-7	TRBV7-2	-
CASRGPGGTPETQYF	TGTGCCAGCAGGGGCCCAGGGGGTACCCCAGAGACCCAGTACTTC	-	TRBJ2-5	TRBV2	TRBD1
CASSLGLVGGYTF	TGTGCCAGCAGCTTAGGGTTAGTCGGAGGCTACACCTTC	few	TRBJ1-2	TRBV7-9	-
CASSPRHGLSNQPQHF	TGTGCCAGTAGTCCACGACATGGGCTAAGCAATCAGCCCCAGCATTTT	-	TRBJ1-5	TRBV19	-
CASSPSGSSYEQYF	TGTGCCAGCAGCCCATCCGGGAGCTCCTACGAGCAGTACTTC	-	TRBJ2-7	TRBV9	-
CASSFSANTGELFF	TGTGCCAGCAGCTTTTCCGCGAACACCGGGGAGCTGTTTTTT	-	TRBJ2-2	TRBV11-3	-
CASSLGPVQILF	TGTGCCAGCAGTTTAGGGCCGGTACAGATCCTCTTC	-	TRBJ2-1	TRBV6-1	-
CASRLSGSNTEAFF	TGTGCCAGCAGGCTGAGTGGTTCGAACACTGAAGCTTTCTTT	-	TRBJ1-1	TRBV5-5	-
CASSLAAPSNTGELFF	TGCGCCAGCAGCTTGGCCGCACCTTCGAACACCGGGGAGCTGTTTTTT	-	TRBJ2-2	TRBV5-1	-
CASSTGTSGRINEQFF	TGTGCCAGCAGCACTGGGACTAGCGGGAGAATCAATGAGCAGTTCTTC	-	TRBJ2-1	TRBV9	TRBD2
CARSLSRRIRYNEQFF	TGTGCCAGAAGCTTAAGCCGAAGGATCCGCTACAATGAGCAGTTCTTC	many	TRBJ2-1	TRBV5-3	-
CASSLWTGGGYEQYF	TGCGCCAGCAGCTTGTGGACAGGGGGCGGGTACGAGCAGTACTTC	-	TRBJ2-7	TRBV5-1	TRBD1
CASSLLAGVASTDTQYF	TGTGCCAGCAGCTTACTAGCGGGGGTCGCTAGCACAGATACGCAGTATTTT	few	TRBJ2-3	TRBV11-2	TRBD2
CASSLSQTGATEAFF	TGTGCCAGCAGTTTATCCCAGACAGGGGCCACTGAAGCTTTCTTT	-	TRBJ1-1	TRBV27	TRBD1
CASRGSNQPQHF	TGTGCCAGTCGTGGAAGCAATCAGCCCCAGCATTTT	-	TRBJ1-5	TRBV27	-
CASSTRTSGRTDTQYF	TGTGCCAGCAGCACCCGGACTAGCGGGCGCACAGATACGCAGTATTTT	-	TRBJ2-3	TRBV7-2	TRBD2
CASSVAGEGGHEQFF	TGTGCCAGCAGCGTAGCAGGGGAGGGGGGTCATGAGCAGTTCTTC	-	TRBJ2-1	TRBV9	-
CASSPGRLAETDTQYF	TGTGCCAGCAGCCCCGGAAGGCTAGCGGAGACAGATACGCAGTATTTT	-	TRBJ2-3	TRBV9	TRBD2
CASSRDSTGELFF	TGTGCCAGCAGTCGGGACAGCACCGGGGAGCTGTTTTTT	-	TRBJ2-2	TRBV6-4	TRBD1
CASSASANYGYTF	TGTGCCAGCAGCGCATCAGCAAACTATGGCTACACCTTC	-	TRBJ1-2	TRBV7-2	-
CASSLTQGPYGYTF	TGTGCCAGTAGTTTAACCCAGGGACCCTATGGCTACACCTTC	-	TRBJ1-2	TRBV19	-
CASSPGTGDQPQHF	TGTGCCAGCTCCCCAGGGACGGGAGATCAGCCCCAGCATTTT	-	TRBJ1-5	TRBV18	-
CASSDYRELNYGYTF	TGTGCCAGCAGTGACTACAGGGAACTTAACTATGGCTACACCTTC	-	TRBJ1-2	TRBV6-5	-
CAISSGRSNSPLHF	TGTGCCATTTCCTCCGGGAGGTCTAATTCACCCCTCCACTTT	-	TRBJ1-6	TRBV10-3	-
CASSPSTAQNTEAFF	TGTGCCAGCAGCCCATCGACAGCCCAGAACACTGAAGCTTTCTTT	-	TRBJ1-1	TRBV6-1	-